This paragraph covers one TCR beta chain sequence. This sample is part of a study of beta chain features in type 1 diabetes. Expressed TCRB transcripts were sequenced because the isolated RNA had all been reverse transcribed beforehand. Average reads for naive, central memory and regulatory T cell samples were about 3.57 million. TCRdb keeps only in-frame clones here, not all; method: immunoSEQ multiplex PCR. The sample lists roughly 130,000 clones, just over 9% seen once, with about 0.66% in the top ten. Sequenced: central memory CD4+ T cells from blood. The TCR originated in a man between 18 and 29 years old in good health.

The CDR3 DNA is TGTGCCAGCAGCTTCGACAGGGGTGCTGAGCAGTTCTTC. Translating gives CASSFDRGAEQFF. V usage is TRBV7-2 and J usage is TRBJ2-1; 8 bases fit TRBD1. The CDR3 contains 13 residues. V lost 3 bases, J lost 9 bases, and 4 bases stayed unmatched. The germline V gene encodes CDR1 SGHTA and CDR2 FQGNSA.